This TCR beta chain comes out of a study of CD8+CD57+ T cells in acquired aplastic anemia (dated by TCRdb to between 2018 and 2020). Study-wide context: Extracted DNA from sorted CD4+ and CD8+ cells averaged around 3.4 ug, ranging from roughly 0.17 to 30 ug. CD8+CD57+ expansion was defined as frequency above the mean frequency observed in healthy subjects. Paper-wide results and their limitations: Although some 28 CD8+ CDR3 sequences were shared by patients and controls, these sequences appeared highly expressed in patients and within the immunodominant clones of patients. Patients and healthy controls showed no significant difference in CD8+ Simpson's diversity (P=0.060).

There are many counts of this clonotype. Its target antigen remains unknown. Per-base quality was not reported, and no clone a single base away is much larger than it. Profiling of TCR beta VDJ combinations and CDR3 sequences used genomic DNA as the template. TCR repertoire sequencing was run on an Illumina HiSeq 2000. The study's processing was this. TRBV/TRBJ rearrangement plots, CDR3 size and DJ length profiles, and Simpson's diversity index were used to evaluate the repertoires. The most abundant DNA sequence in the deep sequencing data was taken as the immunodominant clone. CDR3 amino acid sequences were screened for sharing across subjects and compared with published repertoires and the VDJdb database. TCRdb trimmed public reads at Q25 via fastp, called clones via MiXCR and kept in-frame beta chains. Identical CDR3 proteins give one entry, which carries the most common genes and DNA. The V and J calls come from TCRdb's annotation, not from the publication. This sample gives around 430,000 distinct CDR3 sequences in total; less than 35% of them show up just once. The ten largest clonotypes hold roughly 0.89% of the sample.

The patients picked for sequencing were ones in whom flow cytometry had shown an expansion of CD8+CD57+ cells. Every patient had a diagnosis of severe acquired aplastic anemia based on International Study of Aplastic Anemia and Agranulocytosis and Camitta criteria. No therapy had been received by the patients at the time of blood sampling. In the study, sorted CD4+ and CD8+ blood T cells from patients with severe aplastic anemia and from healthy subjects underwent deep sequencing of TCR repertoires. In the USA, patient enrollment took place under clinicaltrials.gov protocols 00001620, 01623167, 00001397, 00071045, 00081523 and 00961064. Ficoll-Paque density gradient centrifugation was used to isolate peripheral blood mononuclear cells. CD4+ and CD8+ T cells were sorted by FACS or magnetic beads before DNA extraction. V sheds 3 bases and J sheds 8 bases, leaving 17 bases between their ends. CDR1 is given as SNHLY and CDR2 as FYNNEI, both from the germline V gene. From the cysteine up to the phenylalanine, the CDR3 has a length of 15 residues. Only the CDR3 region is kept as DNA, spanning 45 bases read in frame from base 1.

The chain links TRBV2 with TRBJ2-1, and possibly TRBD2, on 6 matching bases. Source material: sorted CD4+, CD8+, or CD8+CD57+ T cells (not recorded which) from PBMCs. The TCR comes from a human donor with aplastic anemia. CDR3 sequence: CASSDRDLTFDEQFF. Here is the DNA: TGTGCCAGCAGTGACCGGGACTTGACGTTCGATGAGCAGTTCTTC.